Below are 2 T cell receptor beta chains sequenced from a single sample in a study of response to subunit inactivated influenza vaccine. TCRdb itself ran the RT-PCR reads through MiXCR, one entry per CDR3 protein. This table has 750,000 to 850,000 distinct CDR3 sequences, about a fifth appearing once. The starting material was PBMCs from blood, obtained roughly 5 days after vaccination. Receptors were obtained from a man over 45 who received an inactivated influenza vaccine.

The J gene is TRBJ2-4, the V gene TRBV28, with 7 bases aligning to TRBD2. V shed 7 bases, J shed 4 bases, and the junction held 7 bases outside the gene matches. The CDR3 totals 14 residues. In germline, CDR1 is MDHEN, CDR2 SYDVKM. CDR3 nucleotides: TGTGCCAGCAACGGGAGGCCTGTTAAAAACATTCAGTACTTC. It specifies CASNGRPVKNIQYF.

The V call is TRBV11-2, the J call TRBJ2-4, with 13 positions matching TRBD2. Germline V gene sequence: CDR1 SGHAT, CDR2 FQNNGV. The trim removed 5 bases at V and 0 bases at J, leaving 13 bases unmatched. The CDR3 is made up of 20 amino acids. CDR3 in amino acids: CASSPGLAGATRSAKNIQYF. CDR3 DNA sequence: TGTGCCAGCAGCCCCGGACTAGCGGGGGCCACTAGGTCAGCCAAAAACATTCAGTACTTC.